This TCR beta chain was documented in a study of blood T cell repertoires in COVID-19. Study in general: The United States, Italy and Spain provided the acute and convalescent COVID-19 samples.

V shed 5 bases and J shed 1 base, with 11 bases lying between them. The CDR3 length is 15 residues. CDR1 SGHVS and CDR2 FQNEAQ come from the germline V gene. Per the original methods: The assay estimated nucleated cells by amplifying reference gene primers. Assay: immunoSEQ multiplex PCR; the TCRdb copy retains only in-frame clones and omits some. The V and J calls and clone size were taken over from that table, and D and trimming were inferred from the DNA. The sample has around 270,000 clones, around 87% seen once. Source material: peripheral blood. The source is a woman between 45 and 60 years old with acute or convalescent COVID-19. This rearrangement joins TRBV7-8 to TRBJ1-4; D not resolved. In DNA form, the CDR3 reads TGTGCCAGCAGCCCACGACCGGGAACTAATGAAAAACTGTTTTTT. It encodes CASSPRPGTNEKLFF.